These 21 T cell receptor beta chains were sequenced from one sample in a study of blood T cell repertoires in COVID-19. TCRdb's copy holds only in-frame clones and misses some; the assay was immunoSEQ multiplex PCR. The data contain about 150,000 clones, roughly 89% of them singletons. Source material: peripheral blood. These receptors came from a woman aged 50 to 65 with active or convalescent COVID-19.

V is TRBV7-9 and J is TRBJ2-3, with 8 bases aligning to TRBD2. The CDR3 runs 15 residues. Looked up from germline, CDR1 is SEHNR and CDR2 is FQNEAQ (reference sequence). The V segment lost 4 bases and the J segment 6 bases; nucleotides outside the gene matches: 9. In nucleotides, the CDR3 is TGTGCCAGCAGCTCTTCGGGGGGGGCACCGGATACGCAGTATTTT. Translating it yields CASSSSGGAPDTQYF. Drawing the rest from reference TRBV7-9 and TRBJ2-3, the complete variable domain is DTGVSQNPRHKITKRGQNVTFRCDPISEHNRLYWYRQTLGQGPEFLTYFQNEAQLEKSRLLSDRFSAERPKGSFSTLEIQRTEQGDSAMYLCASSSSGGAPDTQYFGPGTRLTVL.

The genes are TRBV18 and TRBJ2-5; D may be TRBD1 (5 bases). CDR1 is KGHSH, CDR2 LQKENI, per germline. Trimming removed 2 bases from V and 5 bases from J, with 9 bases in between. CDR3 size: 13 residues. CDR3 nucleotides: TGTGCCAGCTCACCATCTAACAGGGAGACCCAGTACTTC. Its translation is CASSPSNRETQYF.

The rearrangement joins TRBV7-2 to TRBJ1-6; D perhaps matches TRBD1 (5 bases). This CDR3 region has 14 residues. The germline V gene has CDR1 SGHTA and CDR2 FQGNSA. Deletions cut 3 bases from V and 9 bases from J, with 12 bases between. The CDR3 DNA reads TGTGCCAGCAGCTTTGCAACAGGCTCTTCACCCCTCCACTTT. The encoded protein is CASSFATGSSPLHF.

V and J are TRBV7-2 and TRBJ2-2; 12 nucleotides align to TRBD2. Germline trimming cut 6 bases from V and 2 bases from J; bases unmatched to any gene: 4. CDR3 length equals 16 residues. Germline loops: CDR1 SGHTA, CDR2 FQGNSA. The CDR3 loop is CASSRTSGINTGELFF. CDR3 DNA sequence: TGTGCCAGCAGTCGGACTAGCGGGATTAACACCGGGGAGCTGTTTTTT.

V usage is TRBV4-3 and J usage is TRBJ1-2; perhaps TRBD1 as D (6 bases). Trimming removed 0 bases from V and 6 bases from J, with 14 bases in between. CDR3 length equals 15 residues. Germline V gene sequence: CDR1 LGHNA, CDR2 YSLEER. The CDR3 protein is CASSQDAGAYNGYTF. For the CDR3, the DNA is TGCGCCAGCAGCCAAGATGCGGGGGCGTATAATGGCTACACCTTC.

This clone has more than one count but fewer than ten. V and J are TRBV5-1 and TRBJ1-4; perhaps TRBD1 as D (5 bases). V dropped 7 bases and J dropped 0 bases, with 19 bases sitting between them. This CDR3 is 17 amino acids long. The germline gives CDR1 SGHRS, CDR2 YFSETQ. This CDR3 is CASRRWGDFATNEKLFF. The CDR3 nucleotides are TGCGCCAGCCGCCGGTGGGGGGACTTTGCAACTAATGAAAAACTGTTTTTT.

V is TRBV6-6 and J is TRBJ2-5; 8 positions match TRBD1. Trimming cost V 5 bases and J 4 bases; bases outside gene matches: 18. Germline V gene sequence: CDR1 MNHNY, CDR2 SVGAGI (reference sequence). CDR3 size: 18 residues. The CDR3 nucleotides read TGTGCCAGCAGTCCCAGAATTCAGGGGGCGCCTAGGAGAGAGACCCAGTACTTC. Its translation is CASSPRIQGAPRRETQYF.

The CDR3 reads CASSLGPPGQRNTEAFF. The DNA of the CDR3 is TGTGCCAGCAGCTTAGGCCCACCGGGACAGCGGAACACTGAAGCTTTCTTT. This sequence joins TRBV11-2 and TRBJ1-1, with 7 bases identical to TRBD1. V was clipped by 1 base and J by 1 base; unmatched bases: 9. From germline, CDR1 is SGHAT and CDR2 FQNNGV. The CDR3 length is 17 residues.

The chain recombines TRBV19 with TRBJ1-1, with TRBD1 matching over 9 bases. The CDR3 totals 14 residues. Germline CDR1 LNHDA, CDR2 SQIVND (reference sequence). The J segment lost 3 bases and the V segment lost 3 bases, leaving 2 bases of the junction unmatched. CDR3 loop: CASSMGTGHTEAFF. The CDR3 nucleotides are TGTGCCAGTAGTATGGGGACAGGGCACACTGAAGCTTTCTTT.

The chain uses TRBV23-1 and TRBJ2-2; TRBD1 is a possible D gene (5 bases). TRBV23-1 is given ORF status, its function remaining uncertain. V lost 4 bases and J lost 2, with 17 bases in between. The CDR3 is 17 residues long. The CDR3 nucleotides read TGCGCCAGCAGTCTCGACAGCCGTACGCACAACACCGGGGAGCTGTTTTTT. It codes for CASSLDSRTHNTGELFF.

This chain uses TRBV7-9 with TRBJ2-7; D is unclear. Germline V gives CDR1 SEHNR, CDR2 FQNEAQ (reference sequence). There are 15 residues in the CDR3. Between the trimmed V and J ends, which lost 3 bases and 0 bases, there was a span of 12 bases. The CDR3 DNA sequence: TGTGCCAGCAGCTTGTCCGCGCTCCCCTCCTACGAGCAGTACTTC. Translation gives CASSLSALPSYEQYF.

The CDR3: CASSRGYRVGETQYF. The CDR3 nucleotides read TGTGCCAGCAGCCGCGGATACAGGGTCGGGGAGACCCAGTACTTC. The rearrangement links TRBV6-2 or TRBV6-3 to TRBJ2-5, with D perhaps TRBD1 (6 bases). Germline V gene data show CDR1 as MNHEY and CDR2 as SVGEGT. The ends were cut back, 6 bases at V and 5 bases at J, with 19 bases in the middle. The CDR3 contains 15 residues.

This chain links TRBV5-4 with TRBJ2-7, with 8 bases fitting TRBD1. Germline CDR1 is SGHNT and CDR2 is YYREEE (reference sequence). The CDR3 consists of 13 residues. Trimming cost V 3 bases and J 6 bases; bases outside gene matches: 5. CDR3 sequence reads: CASSSDRVGEQYF. Written as DNA, the CDR3 is TGTGCCAGCAGCTCGGACAGGGTGGGCGAGCAGTACTTC. Drawing the rest from reference TRBV5-4 and TRBJ2-7, the complete variable domain is ETGVTQSPTHLIKTRGQQVTLRCSSQSGHNTVSWYQQALGQGPQFIFQYYREEENGRGNFPPRFSGLQFPNYSSELNVNALELDDSALYLCASSSDRVGEQYFGPGTRLTVT.

CDR3 bases: TGTGCCAGCTCTACCCTAACAACAGGGAACACTGAAGCTTTCTTT. This gives the protein CASSTLTTGNTEAFF. V usage is TRBV27 and J usage is TRBJ1-1, with D possibly TRBD1 on 5 matching bases. V was pared by 8 bases and J by 1 base, with 17 bases between. The CDR3 loop spans 15 amino acids. Germline-derived CDR1 and CDR2 are MNHEY and SMNVEV (reference sequence).

The chain employs TRBV19 and TRBJ1-1; a weak D match, TRBD1 (6 bases). The germline V gene has CDR1 LNHDA and CDR2 SQIVND (reference sequence). The CDR3 length is 13 residues. V was clipped by 2 bases and J by 6 bases, with 10 bases between them. In DNA form, the CDR3 reads TGTGCCAGTAGTATACTAGGGGGGGCTGAAGCTTTCTTT. The encoded protein is CASSILGGAEAFF.

The rearrangement uses TRBV7-8 and TRBJ2-1; TRBD2 matches 7 bases. J was trimmed by 3 bases and V by 4 bases; bases with no gene match: 12. The germline V gene has CDR1 SGHVS and CDR2 FQNEAQ. This CDR3 comprises 17 residues. The CDR3 is CASSSAAAGEGYNEQFF. CDR3 bases: TGTGCCAGCAGCTCCGCGGCGGCGGGAGAGGGCTACAATGAGCAGTTCTTC.

The J gene is TRBJ1-1, the V gene TRBV28, with TRBD1 identical over 7 bases. From germline, CDR1 is MDHEN and CDR2 SYDVKM. Germline trimming cut 5 bases from V and 6 bases from J; bases unmatched to any gene: 3. The CDR3 covers 12 residues. Written as DNA, the CDR3 is TGTGCCAGCAGTCCCAGGGGGGCTGAAGCTTTCTTT. Its protein is CASSPRGAEAFF.

The genes are TRBV27 and TRBJ1-2; D might be TRBD1 (6 bases). V gave up 5 bases and J gave up 7 bases, with 14 bases separating them. Germline CDR1 is MNHEY and CDR2 is SMNVEV (reference sequence). The CDR3 consists of 13 residues. The CDR3 DNA follows: TGTGCCAGCAGTGTAGCCAGGGGATTTGGCTACACCTTC. It codes for CASSVARGFGYTF.

In its sample, this clone was seen once. The chain couples TRBV3-1 (or the pseudogene TRBV3-2) to TRBJ1-1, with D possibly being TRBD1 (5 bases). The length of the CDR3 is 15 residues. Trimming removed 0 bases at V and 0 bases at J, with 8 bases between. Per the germline V gene, CDR1 is LGHDT and CDR2 is YNNKEL (reference sequence). The DNA of the CDR3 is TGTGCCAGCAGCCAAGAACAGGCATTGAACACTGAAGCTTTCTTT. This sequence encodes CASSQEQALNTEAFF.

This chain uses TRBV5-1 with TRBJ1-2; 8 bases line up with TRBD1. With V trimmed by 4 bases and J by 5 bases, 19 bases remained unmatched. Looked up from germline, CDR1 is SGHRS and CDR2 is YFSETQ. The CDR3 length is 18 residues. CDR3 sequence: CASSGAGTGSRTSYGYTF. The CDR3 DNA reads TGCGCCAGCAGCGGGGCCGGGACAGGTTCCCGCACCTCGTATGGCTACACCTTC.

The chain carries TRBV2 and TRBJ2-5; the match to TRBD2 covers 8 bases. CDR3 length: 14 amino acids. The V gene end was trimmed by 4 bases and the J gene end by 7 bases; junction bases not matched to a gene: 8. CDR1 is SNHLY and CDR2 is FYNNEI in the germline V gene. The CDR3 sequence: CASSAGLARGTQYF. DNA of the CDR3: TGTGCCAGCAGTGCCGGACTAGCTCGGGGGACCCAGTACTTC.